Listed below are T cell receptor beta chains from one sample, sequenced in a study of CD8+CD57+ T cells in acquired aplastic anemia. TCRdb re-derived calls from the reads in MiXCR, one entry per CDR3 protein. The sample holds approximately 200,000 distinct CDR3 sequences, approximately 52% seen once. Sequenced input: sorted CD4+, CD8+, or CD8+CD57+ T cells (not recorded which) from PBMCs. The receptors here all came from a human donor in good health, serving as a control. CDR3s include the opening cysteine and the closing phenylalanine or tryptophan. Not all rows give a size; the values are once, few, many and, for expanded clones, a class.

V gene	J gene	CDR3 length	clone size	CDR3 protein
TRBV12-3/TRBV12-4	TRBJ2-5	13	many	CASSFRSQETQYF
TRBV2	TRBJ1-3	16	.	CASSDGLVGYGNTMYF
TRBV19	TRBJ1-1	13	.	CATLGQLNAEAFF
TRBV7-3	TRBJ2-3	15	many	CASSLGDLASDTQYF
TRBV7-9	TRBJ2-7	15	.	CASSPTASGMGEQYF
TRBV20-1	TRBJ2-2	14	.	CSASETYGPGELFF
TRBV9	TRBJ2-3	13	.	CASSVLSTDTQYF
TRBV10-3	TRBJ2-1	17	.	CAISDPGLAGLGNEQFF
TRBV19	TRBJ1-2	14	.	CASSITVGIYGYTF
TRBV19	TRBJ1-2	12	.	CASRPPGGGYTF
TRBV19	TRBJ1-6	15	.	CASNEYRELNSPLHF
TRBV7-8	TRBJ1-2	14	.	CASSSREGAGGYTF
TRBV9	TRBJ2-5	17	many	CASSVGVAGGPGETQYF
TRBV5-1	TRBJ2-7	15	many	CASSLGQGASYEQYF
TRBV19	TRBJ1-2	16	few	CASSILAVGWNYGYTF
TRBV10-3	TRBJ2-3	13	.	CAISEGGTDTQYF
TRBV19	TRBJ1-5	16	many	CASSIQFGQGIQPQHF
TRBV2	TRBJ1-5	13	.	CASSEARDQPQHF
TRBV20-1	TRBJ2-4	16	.	CSASGTSGGALDIQYF
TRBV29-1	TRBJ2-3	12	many	CSVEQLHDTQYF
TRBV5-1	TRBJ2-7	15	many	CASSLVGGGDVEQYF
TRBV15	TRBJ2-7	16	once	CATSRVLGTGSYEQYF
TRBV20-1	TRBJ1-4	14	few	CSARDEGGNEKLFF
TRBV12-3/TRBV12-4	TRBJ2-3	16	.	CASSRGGTGNTDTQYF
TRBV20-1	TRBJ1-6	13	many	CSARDPRSSPLHF
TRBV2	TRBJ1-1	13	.	CASIGSGRPEAFF
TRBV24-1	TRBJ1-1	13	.	CATSDRTGDGAFF
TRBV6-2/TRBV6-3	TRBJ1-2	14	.	CASSILGTNYGYTF
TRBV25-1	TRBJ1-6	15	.	CASSESEGLHSPLHF
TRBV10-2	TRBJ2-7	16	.	CASNAGTGGRTYEQYF
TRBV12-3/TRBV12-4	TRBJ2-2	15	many	CASSWDRGHSGELFF
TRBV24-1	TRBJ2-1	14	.	CATSDTKGYNEQFF
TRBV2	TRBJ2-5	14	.	CASSDGTSGETQYF
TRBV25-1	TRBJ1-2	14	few	CASSRAGVSYGYTF
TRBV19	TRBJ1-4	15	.	CASSASGGRFGKLFF
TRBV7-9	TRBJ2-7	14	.	CASSASPTIYEQYF
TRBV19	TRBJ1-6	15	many	CASSPRTGVNSPLHF
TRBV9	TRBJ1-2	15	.	CASSVTGQAHYGYTF
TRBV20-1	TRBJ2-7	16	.	CSARGLAGGRTYEQYF
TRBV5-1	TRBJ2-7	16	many	CASSLALGTGVHEQYF
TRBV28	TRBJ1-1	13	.	CASRPTQNTEAFF
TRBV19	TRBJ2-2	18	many	CASSPGQGSTLNTGELFF
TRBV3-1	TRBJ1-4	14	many	CASSPDRGIGKLFF
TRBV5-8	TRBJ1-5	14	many	CASSLGAFNQPQHF
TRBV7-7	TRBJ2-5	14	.	CASSFGTGRGTQYF
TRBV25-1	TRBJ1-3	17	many	CASSESVGQGVGNTIYF
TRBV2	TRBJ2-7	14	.	CASREQGISYEQYF
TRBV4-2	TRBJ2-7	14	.	CASSQELRGYEQYF
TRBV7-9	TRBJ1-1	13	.	CASSWADNTEAFF
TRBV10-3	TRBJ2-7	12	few	CAISDGNYEQYF
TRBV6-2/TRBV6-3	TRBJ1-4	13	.	CASSPALNEKLFF